Listed below are T cell receptor beta chains from one sample, sequenced in a study of CD8 T cells in Susac syndrome. One entry per CDR3 protein results from TCRdb running MiXCR on the immunoSEQ multiplex PCR reads. The sample yields around 190,000 distinct CDR3 sequences, 94% seen once. The sample taken for sequencing was CD4+ T cells from PBMCs. These receptors all come from a human donor with Susac syndrome. Each CDR3 is given with its conserved first and last residue. The order of the fields is J gene, V gene, D gene, clone size, CDR3 protein, CDR3 DNA. The D gene is left open where the match is weak. Clone size is given for some rows only: seen once, a few or many times, or a class if the clone is expanded.

j_call: TRBJ1-1; v_call: TRBV13; d_call: -; clone_size: -; cdr3_aa: CASSYQDRYTEAFF; cdr3_nt: TGTGCCAGCAGCTACCAGGACAGATACACTGAAGCTTTCTTT
j_call: TRBJ2-3; v_call: TRBV6-5; d_call: -; clone_size: few; cdr3_aa: CASSYGVASDTQYF; cdr3_nt: TGTGCCAGCAGTTACGGGGTAGCGTCGGATACGCAGTATTTT
j_call: TRBJ1-2; v_call: TRBV12-5; d_call: -; clone_size: -; cdr3_aa: CASGLTGLHYGYTF; cdr3_nt: TGTGCTAGTGGTTTGACAGGGCTCCACTATGGCTACACCTTC
j_call: TRBJ2-3; v_call: TRBV20-1; d_call: TRBD2; clone_size: -; cdr3_aa: CSALRWTSGSRTDTQYF; cdr3_nt: TGCAGTGCTCTCCGGTGGACTAGCGGGAGCCGAACAGATACGCAGTATTTT
j_call: TRBJ2-3; v_call: TRBV29-1; d_call: -; clone_size: -; cdr3_aa: CSVEVTRGTDTQYF; cdr3_nt: TGCAGCGTTGAGGTGACTAGAGGCACAGATACGCAGTATTTT
j_call: TRBJ2-7; v_call: TRBV6-5; d_call: -; clone_size: -; cdr3_aa: CASSPTGGTLYEQYF; cdr3_nt: TGTGCCAGCAGCCCAACGGGTGGGACATTGTACGAGCAGTACTTC
j_call: TRBJ2-3; v_call: TRBV6-6; d_call: -; clone_size: -; cdr3_aa: CASSYLGPPSTDTQYF; cdr3_nt: TGTGCCAGCAGTTACCTGGGTCCTCCTAGCACAGATACGCAGTATTTT
j_call: TRBJ2-5; v_call: TRBV29-1; d_call: -; clone_size: -; cdr3_aa: CSVLRGGDGETQYF; cdr3_nt: TGCAGCGTCCTAAGGGGGGGGGACGGAGAGACCCAGTACTTC
j_call: TRBJ2-3; v_call: TRBV12-3/TRBV12-4; d_call: TRBD2; clone_size: once; cdr3_aa: CASSPRAGSGTDTQYF; cdr3_nt: TGTGCCAGCAGTCCCCGAGCGGGGTCGGGCACAGATACGCAGTATTTT
j_call: TRBJ1-1; v_call: TRBV7-2; d_call: -; clone_size: -; cdr3_aa: CASSLAVGTNEAFF; cdr3_nt: TGTGCCAGCAGCTTAGCGGTCGGGACGAATGAAGCTTTCTTT
j_call: TRBJ2-3; v_call: TRBV27; d_call: -; clone_size: -; cdr3_aa: CATKSGEATTDTQYF; cdr3_nt: TGTGCCACAAAGTCGGGGGAGGCGACCACAGATACGCAGTATTTT
j_call: TRBJ2-1; v_call: TRBV6-5; d_call: -; clone_size: -; cdr3_aa: CASSSTRNEQFF; cdr3_nt: TGTGCCAGCAGTTCCACGCGGAATGAGCAGTTCTTC
j_call: TRBJ2-7; v_call: TRBV5-1; d_call: -; clone_size: -; cdr3_aa: CASSSSSGSSGEQYF; cdr3_nt: TGCGCCAGCAGCTCCTCCAGCGGTTCTTCGGGGGAGCAGTACTTC
j_call: TRBJ2-7; v_call: TRBV5-4; d_call: -; clone_size: -; cdr3_aa: CASSPWGRADEQYF; cdr3_nt: TGTGCCAGCAGCCCATGGGGACGGGCGGACGAGCAGTACTTC
j_call: TRBJ1-1; v_call: TRBV18; d_call: -; clone_size: -; cdr3_aa: CASSRGPSNTEAFF; cdr3_nt: TGTGCCAGCTCACGCGGGCCGTCTAACACTGAAGCTTTCTTT
j_call: TRBJ2-5; v_call: TRBV5-1; d_call: TRBD2; clone_size: -; cdr3_aa: CASSPGLALGETQYF; cdr3_nt: TGCGCCAGCAGCCCCGGACTAGCGTTGGGGGAGACCCAGTACTTC
j_call: TRBJ2-6; v_call: TRBV7-2; d_call: -; clone_size: -; cdr3_aa: CASSPPGQPFVLTF; cdr3_nt: TGTGCCAGCAGCCCGCCGGGACAACCTTTCGTCCTGACTTTC
j_call: TRBJ1-6; v_call: TRBV9; d_call: -; clone_size: -; cdr3_aa: CASSVSGQGTGPLHF; cdr3_nt: TGTGCCAGCAGCGTAAGTGGGCAGGGAACCGGACCCCTCCACTTT
j_call: TRBJ2-7; v_call: TRBV7-2; d_call: TRBD2; clone_size: -; cdr3_aa: CASSATSGGLYEQYF; cdr3_nt: TGTGCCAGCAGCGCGACTAGCGGGGGGCTGTACGAGCAGTACTTC
j_call: TRBJ1-4; v_call: TRBV5-1; d_call: TRBD1; clone_size: once; cdr3_aa: CASSPGGQGSGNEKLFF; cdr3_nt: TGCGCCAGCAGCCCTGGGGGACAGGGGAGTGGTAATGAAAAACTGTTTTTT
j_call: TRBJ1-2; v_call: TRBV12-3/TRBV12-4; d_call: TRBD1; clone_size: -; cdr3_aa: CASLQGAEGYGYTF; cdr3_nt: TGTGCCAGTCTACAGGGGGCCGAGGGCTATGGCTACACCTTC
j_call: TRBJ2-7; v_call: TRBV5-6; d_call: TRBD2; clone_size: -; cdr3_aa: CASNIQSLGGYEQYF; cdr3_nt: TGTGCCAGCAACATACAATCCCTGGGAGGGTACGAGCAGTACTTC
j_call: TRBJ2-3; v_call: TRBV29-1; d_call: -; clone_size: -; cdr3_aa: CSVDLQDWGTQYF; cdr3_nt: TGCAGCGTGGACCTGCAGGACTGGGGGACGCAGTATTTT
j_call: TRBJ2-7; v_call: TRBV3-1; d_call: -; clone_size: few; cdr3_aa: CASSPSGVPYEQYF; cdr3_nt: TGTGCCAGCAGTCCTTCGGGGGTCCCCTACGAGCAGTACTTC
j_call: TRBJ1-6; v_call: TRBV3-1; d_call: -; clone_size: -; cdr3_aa: CASSQEGWNSPLHF; cdr3_nt: TGTGCCAGCAGCCAGGAGGGATGGAATTCACCCCTCCACTTT
j_call: TRBJ2-2; v_call: TRBV19; d_call: TRBD2; clone_size: -; cdr3_aa: CASSPSTSGGPGELFF; cdr3_nt: TGTGCCAGTAGTCCATCAACTAGCGGGGGGCCCGGGGAGCTGTTTTTT
j_call: TRBJ1-2; v_call: TRBV6-5; d_call: TRBD1; clone_size: -; cdr3_aa: CASSSPVGQRNYGYTF; cdr3_nt: TGTGCCAGCAGTTCCCCTGTGGGACAGAGAAACTATGGCTACACCTTC
j_call: TRBJ2-4; v_call: TRBV7-2; d_call: -; clone_size: -; cdr3_aa: CASSFGASAGKNIQYF; cdr3_nt: TGTGCCAGCAGCTTTGGGGCTAGCGCGGGCAAAAACATTCAGTACTTC
j_call: TRBJ2-1; v_call: TRBV6-5; d_call: -; clone_size: -; cdr3_aa: CASTSRDSSYNEQFF; cdr3_nt: TGTGCCAGCACCTCCCGGGACTCCTCGTACAATGAGCAGTTCTTC
j_call: TRBJ1-2; v_call: TRBV30; d_call: -; clone_size: few; cdr3_aa: CAWSVRGGYTF; cdr3_nt: TGTGCCTGGAGTGTACGGGGAGGCTACACCTTC
j_call: TRBJ2-3; v_call: TRBV11-3; d_call: -; clone_size: once; cdr3_aa: CASSLGRGFTDTQYF; cdr3_nt: TGTGCCAGCAGCTTGGGCAGGGGCTTCACAGATACGCAGTATTTT